This record looks at one T cell receptor (beta chain) sequence and its context. Its matching antigen is unknown. Data came from immunoSEQ multiplex PCR; TCRdb stores just in-frame clones and leaves some out. This repertoire shows 250,000 to 300,000 clones, roughly 93% found once; its top ten account for around 0.5%. V lost 8 bases, J lost 1 base, and 5 bases stayed unmatched. Germline V gene sequence: CDR1 GTSNPN, CDR2 SVGIG (reference sequence). This CDR3 comprises 13 residues. The sample originates from a study of T cell responses to AZD1222 COVID-19 vaccine. Study outcomes and limitations: Spike-specific TCR breadth rose after two AZD1222 doses, and depth rose as well.

Sequenced here: peripheral blood, sampled 28 days after the second AZD1222 dose. The clonotype was recovered from an adult who received the AZD1222 COVID-19 vaccine. The chain couples TRBV30 to TRBJ2-7; 10 nucleotides match TRBD1. The CDR3 region has the DNA TGTGCCGCCGGGACAGGGGTTTCCTACGAGCAGTACTTC. Its protein is CAAGTGVSYEQYF.